This TCR beta chain was documented in a study of technical replicates of blood from several donors. Trimming pared 3 bases from V and 2 bases from J, leaving 11 bases between. CDR1 is SNHLY and CDR2 is FYNNEI in the germline V gene. The CDR3 contains 14 residues. Here immunoSEQ multiplex PCR was the method, and the copy in TCRdb shows in-frame clones only, minus some. The table has roughly 72,000 clones, roughly 96% seen once; the top ten hold roughly 0.35%. The chain employs TRBV2 and TRBJ2-7, with a tentative D call TRBD2 (7 bases). This receptor was identified in a human donor in good health. Sequenced input: T cells isolated from PBMCs. CDR3 coding DNA: TGTGCCAGCAGTGAGCGGGGGCCTCCCTACGAGCAGTACTTC. Its translation: CASSERGPPYEQYF.